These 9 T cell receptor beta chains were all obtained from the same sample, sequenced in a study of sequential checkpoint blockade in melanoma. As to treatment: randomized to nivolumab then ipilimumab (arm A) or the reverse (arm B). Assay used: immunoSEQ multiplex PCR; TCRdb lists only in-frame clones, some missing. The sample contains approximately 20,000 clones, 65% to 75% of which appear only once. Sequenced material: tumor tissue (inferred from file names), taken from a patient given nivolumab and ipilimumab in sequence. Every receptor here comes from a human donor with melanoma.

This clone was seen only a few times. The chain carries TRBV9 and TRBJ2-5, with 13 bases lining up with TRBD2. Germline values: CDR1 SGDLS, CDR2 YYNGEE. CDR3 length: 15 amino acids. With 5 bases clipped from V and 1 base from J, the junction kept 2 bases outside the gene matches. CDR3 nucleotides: TGTGCCAGCAGGGGGACTAGCGGGGCCCAAGAGACCCAGTACTTC. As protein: CASRGTSGAQETQYF.

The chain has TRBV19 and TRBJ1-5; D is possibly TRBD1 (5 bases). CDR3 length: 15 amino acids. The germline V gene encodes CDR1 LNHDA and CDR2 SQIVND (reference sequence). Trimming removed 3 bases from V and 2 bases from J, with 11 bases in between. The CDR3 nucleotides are TGTGCCAGTAGTATTAGGGGACTGGGCAATCAGCCCCAGCATTTT. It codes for CASSIRGLGNQPQHF.

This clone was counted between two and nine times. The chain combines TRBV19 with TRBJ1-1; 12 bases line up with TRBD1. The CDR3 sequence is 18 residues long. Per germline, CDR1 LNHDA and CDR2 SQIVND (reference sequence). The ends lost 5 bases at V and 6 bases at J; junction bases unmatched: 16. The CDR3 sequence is CASSAGTGGAGFSPEAFF. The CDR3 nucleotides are TGTGCCAGTAGTGCCGGGACAGGGGGCGCGGGTTTTTCGCCTGAAGCTTTCTTT. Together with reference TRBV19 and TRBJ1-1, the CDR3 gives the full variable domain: DGGITQSPKYLFRKEGQNVTLSCEQNLNHDAMYWYRQDPGQGLRLIYYSQIVNDFQKGDIAEGYSVSREKKESFPLTVTSAQKNPTAFYLCASSAGTGGAGFSPEAFFGQGTRLTVV.

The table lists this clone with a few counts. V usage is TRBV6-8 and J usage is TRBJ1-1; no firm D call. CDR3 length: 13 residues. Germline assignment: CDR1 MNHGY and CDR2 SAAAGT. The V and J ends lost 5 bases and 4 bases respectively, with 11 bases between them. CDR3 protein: CASSIGWGTEAFF. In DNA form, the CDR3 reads TGTGCCAGCAGTATAGGTTGGGGCACTGAAGCTTTCTTT.

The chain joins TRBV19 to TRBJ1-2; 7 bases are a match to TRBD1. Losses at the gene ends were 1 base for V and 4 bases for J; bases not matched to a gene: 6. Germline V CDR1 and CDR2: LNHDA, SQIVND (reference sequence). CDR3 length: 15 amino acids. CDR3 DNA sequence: TGTGCCAGTAGTATAGTCCGGACAGGAGTCTATGGCTACACCTTC. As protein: CASSIVRTGVYGYTF.

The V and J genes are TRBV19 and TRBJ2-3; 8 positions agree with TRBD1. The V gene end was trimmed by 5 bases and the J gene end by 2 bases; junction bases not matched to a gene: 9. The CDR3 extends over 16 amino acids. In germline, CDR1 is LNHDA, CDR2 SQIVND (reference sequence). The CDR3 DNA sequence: TGTGCCAGTAGTCTCGGGACAGGAAAATACACAGATACGCAGTATTTT. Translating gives CASSLGTGKYTDTQYF.

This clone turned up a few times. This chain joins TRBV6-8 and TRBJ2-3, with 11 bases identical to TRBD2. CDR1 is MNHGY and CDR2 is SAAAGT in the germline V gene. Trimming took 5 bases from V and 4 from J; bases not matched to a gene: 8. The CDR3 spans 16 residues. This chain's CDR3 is CASSNPLAGAADTQYF. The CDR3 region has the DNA TGTGCCAGCAGTAACCCACTAGCGGGAGCCGCAGATACGCAGTATTTT.

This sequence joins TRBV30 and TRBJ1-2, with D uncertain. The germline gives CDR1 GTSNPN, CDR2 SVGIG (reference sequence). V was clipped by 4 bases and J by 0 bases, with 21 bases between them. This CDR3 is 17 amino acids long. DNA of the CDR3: TGTGCCTGGACCCCCTTTCGGAGGAGGTTCACTAACTATGGCTACACCTTC. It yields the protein CAWTPFRRRFTNYGYTF.

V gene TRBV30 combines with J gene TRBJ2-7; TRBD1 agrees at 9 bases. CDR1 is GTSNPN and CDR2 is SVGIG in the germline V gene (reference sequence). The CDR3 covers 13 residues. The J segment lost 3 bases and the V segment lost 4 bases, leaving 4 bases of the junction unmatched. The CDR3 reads CAWNRQGGYEQYF. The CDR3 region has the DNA TGTGCCTGGAACCGACAGGGGGGCTACGAGCAGTACTTC.